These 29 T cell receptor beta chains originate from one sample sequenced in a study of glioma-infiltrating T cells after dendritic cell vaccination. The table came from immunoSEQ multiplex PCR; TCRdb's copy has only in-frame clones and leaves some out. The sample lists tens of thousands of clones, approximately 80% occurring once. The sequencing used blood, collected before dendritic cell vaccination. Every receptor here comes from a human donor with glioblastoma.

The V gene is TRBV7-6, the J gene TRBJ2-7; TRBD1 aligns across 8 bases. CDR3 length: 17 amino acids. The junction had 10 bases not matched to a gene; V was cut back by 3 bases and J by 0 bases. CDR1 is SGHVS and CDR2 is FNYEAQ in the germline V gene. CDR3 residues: CASSLNRGSVNSYEQYF. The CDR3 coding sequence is TGTGCCAGCAGCTTGAACAGGGGGAGCGTGAACTCCTACGAGCAGTACTTC.

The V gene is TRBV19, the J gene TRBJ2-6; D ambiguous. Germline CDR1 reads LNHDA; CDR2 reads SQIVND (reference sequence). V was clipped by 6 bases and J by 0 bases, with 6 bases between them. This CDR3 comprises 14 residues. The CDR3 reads CASSPSSGANVLTF. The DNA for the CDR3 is TGTGCCAGTAGCCCGAGCTCTGGGGCCAACGTCCTGACTTTC.

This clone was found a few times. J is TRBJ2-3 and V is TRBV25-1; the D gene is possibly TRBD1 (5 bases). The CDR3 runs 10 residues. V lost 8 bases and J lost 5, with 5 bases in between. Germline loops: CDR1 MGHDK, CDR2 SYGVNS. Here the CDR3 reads CASGQDTQYF. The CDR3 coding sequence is TGTGCCAGCGGACAAGATACGCAGTATTTT.

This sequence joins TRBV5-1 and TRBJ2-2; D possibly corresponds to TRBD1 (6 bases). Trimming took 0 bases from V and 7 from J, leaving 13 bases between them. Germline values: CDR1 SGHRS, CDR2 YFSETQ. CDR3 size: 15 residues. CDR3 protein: CASSLEQGGNGELFF. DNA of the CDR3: TGCGCCAGCAGCTTGGAACAGGGTGGGAACGGGGAGCTGTTTTTT.

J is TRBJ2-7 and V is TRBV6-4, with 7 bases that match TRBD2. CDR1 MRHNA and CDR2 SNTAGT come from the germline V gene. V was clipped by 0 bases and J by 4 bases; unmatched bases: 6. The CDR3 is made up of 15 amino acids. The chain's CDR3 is CASSDSFGGGYEQYV. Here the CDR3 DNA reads TGTGCCAGCAGTGACTCTTTTGGGGGAGGGTACGAGCAGTACGTC.

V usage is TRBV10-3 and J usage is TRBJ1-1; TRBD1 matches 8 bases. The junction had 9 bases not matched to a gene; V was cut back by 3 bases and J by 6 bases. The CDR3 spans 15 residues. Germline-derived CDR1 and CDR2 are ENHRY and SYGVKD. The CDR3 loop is CAISDPGQGLAEAFF. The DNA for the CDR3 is TGTGCCATCAGTGACCCCGGACAGGGTTTAGCTGAAGCTTTCTTT.

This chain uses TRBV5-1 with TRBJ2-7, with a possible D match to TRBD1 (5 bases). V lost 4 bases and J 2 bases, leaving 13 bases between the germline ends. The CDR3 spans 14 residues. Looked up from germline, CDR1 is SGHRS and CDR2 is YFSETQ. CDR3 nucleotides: TGCGCCAGCAGCCCGCCGGACAAGACCTACGAGCAGTACTTC. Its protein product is CASSPPDKTYEQYF.

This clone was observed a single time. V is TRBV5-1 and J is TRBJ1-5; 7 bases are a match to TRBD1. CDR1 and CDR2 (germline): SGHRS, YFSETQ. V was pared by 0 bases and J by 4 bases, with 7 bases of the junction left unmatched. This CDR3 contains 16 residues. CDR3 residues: CASSLEAGGWNQPQHF. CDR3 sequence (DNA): TGCGCCAGCAGCTTGGAGGCAGGGGGTTGGAATCAGCCCCAGCATTTT.

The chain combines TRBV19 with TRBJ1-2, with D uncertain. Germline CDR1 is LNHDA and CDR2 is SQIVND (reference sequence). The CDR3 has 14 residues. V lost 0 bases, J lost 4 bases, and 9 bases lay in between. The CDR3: CASSIERVGYGYTF. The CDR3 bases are TGTGCCAGTAGTATAGAGAGGGTTGGCTATGGCTACACCTTC.

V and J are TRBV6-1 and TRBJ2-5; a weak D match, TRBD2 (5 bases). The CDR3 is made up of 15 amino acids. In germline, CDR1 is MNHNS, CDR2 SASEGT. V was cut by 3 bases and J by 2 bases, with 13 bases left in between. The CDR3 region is CASSERGFRQETQYF. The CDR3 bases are TGTGCCAGCAGTGAGAGAGGGTTCCGGCAAGAGACCCAGTACTTC.

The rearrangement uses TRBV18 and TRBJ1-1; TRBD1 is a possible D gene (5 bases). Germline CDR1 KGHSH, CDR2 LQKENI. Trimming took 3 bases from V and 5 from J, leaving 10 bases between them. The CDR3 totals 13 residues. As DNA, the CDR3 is TGTGCCAGCTCACCGACGACAGATACTGAAGCTTTCTTT. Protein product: CASSPTTDTEAFF.

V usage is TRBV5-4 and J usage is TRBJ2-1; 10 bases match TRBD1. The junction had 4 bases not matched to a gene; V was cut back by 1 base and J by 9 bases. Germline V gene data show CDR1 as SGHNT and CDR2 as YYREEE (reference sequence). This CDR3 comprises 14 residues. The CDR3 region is CASSLPGTGVEQFF. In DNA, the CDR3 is TGTGCCAGCAGCTTGCCTGGGACAGGGGTTGAGCAGTTCTTC.

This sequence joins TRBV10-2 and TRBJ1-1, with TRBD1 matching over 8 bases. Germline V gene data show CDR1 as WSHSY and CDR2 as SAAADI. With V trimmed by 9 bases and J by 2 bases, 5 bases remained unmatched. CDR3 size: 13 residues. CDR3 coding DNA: TGCGCCAGTAGACAGGGGAGAAACACTGAAGCTTTCTTT. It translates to CASRQGRNTEAFF.

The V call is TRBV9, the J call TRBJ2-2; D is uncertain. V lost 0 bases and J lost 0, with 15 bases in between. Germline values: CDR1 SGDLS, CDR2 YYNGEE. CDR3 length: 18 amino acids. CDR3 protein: CASSVATQTGPNTGELFF. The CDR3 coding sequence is TGTGCCAGCAGCGTAGCTACCCAGACTGGCCCGAACACCGGGGAGCTGTTTTTT.

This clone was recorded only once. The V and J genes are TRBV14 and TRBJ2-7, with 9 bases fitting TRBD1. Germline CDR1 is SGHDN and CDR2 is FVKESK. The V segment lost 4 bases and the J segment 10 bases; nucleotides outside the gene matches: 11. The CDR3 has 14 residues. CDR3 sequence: CASSLAGTGTSQYV. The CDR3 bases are TGTGCCAGCAGCCTAGCCGGGACAGGGACTTCCCAGTACGTC.

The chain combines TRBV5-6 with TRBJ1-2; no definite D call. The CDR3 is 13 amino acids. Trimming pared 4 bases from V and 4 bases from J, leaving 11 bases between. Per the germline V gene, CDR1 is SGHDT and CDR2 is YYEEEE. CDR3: CASSPPKLYGYTF. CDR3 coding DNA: TGTGCCAGCAGCCCTCCCAAGCTCTATGGCTACACCTTC. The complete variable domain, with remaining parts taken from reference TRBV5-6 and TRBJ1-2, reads DAGVTQSPTHLIKTRGQQVTLRCSPKSGHDTVSWYQQALGQGPQFIFQYYEEEERQRGNFPDRFSGHQFPNYSSELNVNALLLGDSALYLCASSPPKLYGYTFGSGTRLTVV.

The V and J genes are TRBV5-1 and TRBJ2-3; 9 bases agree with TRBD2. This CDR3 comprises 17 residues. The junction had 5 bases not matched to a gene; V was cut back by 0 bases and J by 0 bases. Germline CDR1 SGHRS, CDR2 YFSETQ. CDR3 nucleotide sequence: TGCGCCAGCAGCTTGGCGGGGCTAGCGGGAAGCACAGATACGCAGTATTTT. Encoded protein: CASSLAGLAGSTDTQYF. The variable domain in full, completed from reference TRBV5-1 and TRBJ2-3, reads KAGVTQTPRYLIKTRGQQVTLSCSPISGHRSVSWYQQTPGQGLQFLFEYFSETQRNKGNFPGRFSGRQFSNSRSEMNVSTLELGDSALYLCASSLAGLAGSTDTQYFGPGTRLTVL.

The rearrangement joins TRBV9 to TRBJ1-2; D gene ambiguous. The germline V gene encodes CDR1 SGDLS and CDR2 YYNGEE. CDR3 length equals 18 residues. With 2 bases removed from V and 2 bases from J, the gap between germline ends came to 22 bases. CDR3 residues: CASSVRTGGPSQNYGYTF. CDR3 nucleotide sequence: TGTGCCAGCAGCGTCAGGACGGGAGGACCTTCGCAAAACTATGGCTACACCTTC.

The CDR3 here is CASSSDSLKEQYF. The CDR3 DNA reads TGTGCCAGCAGTTCGGACAGTCTAAAGGAGCAGTACTTC. The V and J genes are TRBV6-5 and TRBJ2-7; a weak D match, TRBD1 (6 bases). There are 13 residues in the CDR3. V shed 4 bases and J shed 7 bases, with 14 bases lying between them. CDR1 and CDR2 (germline): MNHEY, SVGAGI.

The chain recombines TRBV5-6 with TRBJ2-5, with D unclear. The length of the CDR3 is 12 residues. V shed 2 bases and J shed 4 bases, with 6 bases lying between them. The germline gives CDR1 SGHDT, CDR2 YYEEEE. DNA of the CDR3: TGTGCCAGCAGCTTTGGTAGAGAGACCCAGTACTTC. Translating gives CASSFGRETQYF.

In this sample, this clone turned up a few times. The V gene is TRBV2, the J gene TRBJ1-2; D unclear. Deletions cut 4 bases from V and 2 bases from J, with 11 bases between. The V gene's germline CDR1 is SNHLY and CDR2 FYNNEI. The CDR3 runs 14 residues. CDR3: CASSVGSVNYGYTF. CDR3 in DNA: TGTGCCAGCAGTGTTGGTAGCGTCAACTATGGCTACACCTTC.

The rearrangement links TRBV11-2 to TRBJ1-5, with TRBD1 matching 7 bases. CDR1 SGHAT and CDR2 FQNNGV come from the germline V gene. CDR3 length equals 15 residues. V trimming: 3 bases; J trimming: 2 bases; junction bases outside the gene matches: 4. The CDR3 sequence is CASSLTGQGNQPQHF. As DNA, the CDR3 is TGTGCCAGCAGCTTGACCGGACAGGGCAATCAGCCCCAGCATTTT.

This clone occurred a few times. Here the CDR3 DNA reads TGTGCCAGCCGACAGGCCCGCGCGGGCTACACCTTC. Translated, it gives CASRQARAGYTF. The chain uses TRBV19 and TRBJ1-2, with D possibly matching TRBD1 (6 bases). The CDR3 length is 12 residues. Germline CDR1 reads LNHDA; CDR2 reads SQIVND (reference sequence). V dropped 9 bases and J dropped 8 bases, with 16 bases sitting between them.

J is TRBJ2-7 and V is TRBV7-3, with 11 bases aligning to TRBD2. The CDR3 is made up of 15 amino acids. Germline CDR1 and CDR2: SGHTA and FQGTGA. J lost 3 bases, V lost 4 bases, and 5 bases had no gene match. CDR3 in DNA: TGTGCCAGCAGCTCCACCGGGACTAGCGGCTACGAGCAGTACGTC. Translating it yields CASSSTGTSGYEQYV.

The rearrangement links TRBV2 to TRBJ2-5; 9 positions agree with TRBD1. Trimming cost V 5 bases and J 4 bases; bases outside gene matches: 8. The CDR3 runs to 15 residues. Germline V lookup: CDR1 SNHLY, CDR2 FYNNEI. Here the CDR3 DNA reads TGTGCCAGCAGTTTTCGGACAGGGGAGGGAGAGACCCAGTACTTC. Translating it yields CASSFRTGEGETQYF.

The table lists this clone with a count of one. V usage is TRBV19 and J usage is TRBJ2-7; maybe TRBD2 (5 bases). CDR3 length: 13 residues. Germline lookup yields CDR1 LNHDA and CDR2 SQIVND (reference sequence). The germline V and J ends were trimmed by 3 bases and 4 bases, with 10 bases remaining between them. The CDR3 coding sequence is TGTGCCAGTAGTATGCTAGCTGGGTACGAGCAGTACGTC. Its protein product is CASSMLAGYEQYV.

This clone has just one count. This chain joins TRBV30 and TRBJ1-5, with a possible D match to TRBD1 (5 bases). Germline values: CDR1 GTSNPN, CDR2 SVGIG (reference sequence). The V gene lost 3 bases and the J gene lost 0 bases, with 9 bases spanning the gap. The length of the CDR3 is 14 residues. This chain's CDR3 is CAWRRQYSNQPQHF. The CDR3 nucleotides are TGTGCCTGGAGGAGACAGTATAGCAATCAGCCCCAGCATTTT.

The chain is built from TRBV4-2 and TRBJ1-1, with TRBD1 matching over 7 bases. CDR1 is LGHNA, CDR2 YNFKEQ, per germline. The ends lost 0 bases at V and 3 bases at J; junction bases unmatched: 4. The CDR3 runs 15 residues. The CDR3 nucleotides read TGTGCCAGCAGCCAAGATCAGGGGGGCGACACTGAAGCTTTCTTT. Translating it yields CASSQDQGGDTEAFF.

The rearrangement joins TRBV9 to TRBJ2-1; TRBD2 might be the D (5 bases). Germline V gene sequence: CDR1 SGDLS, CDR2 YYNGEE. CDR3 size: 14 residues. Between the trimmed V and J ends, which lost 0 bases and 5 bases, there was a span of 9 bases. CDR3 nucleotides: TGTGCCAGCAGCGTAGATTCGGGGAACAATGAGCAGTTCTTC. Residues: CASSVDSGNNEQFF.